The clone carrying this T cell receptor beta chain was observed many times. Gene-specific TRAV and TRBV primers were used for first-strand cDNA, covering alpha and beta chains. For amplifying TCRs, the PCR ran for 20 to 25 cycles with Phusion, which was used together with a constant-region primer and the adapter on the V primers. TCRdb itself ran the reads through MiXCR, one entry per CDR3 protein. This sample has around 80,000 distinct CDR3 sequences; under 20% occur once, and the top ten carry less than 6%. The data are from a study of low-dose radiotherapy and immunotherapy resistance in tumors. The time point was: before trial treatment. The sample here was PBMCs, taken before treatment. The receptor was isolated from a male donor with prostate cancer.

The CDR3 DNA reads as TGCAGTGCTAGAGATATGAGGGGGGCTGGAAACACCATATATTTT. It is translated as CSARDMRGAGNTIYF. The chain links TRBV20-1 to TRBJ1-3; a possible D gene is TRBD1 (6 bases). Germline CDR1 is DFQATT and CDR2 is SNEGSKA (reference sequence). The ends were cut back, 0 bases at V and 2 bases at J, with 11 bases in the middle. The CDR3 contains 15 residues.